This passage covers 17 T cell receptor beta chains from one sample sequenced in a study of graft-versus-host responses after intestinal transplantation (dated by TCRdb to about 2021). Their cognate antigens are unknown. Per the publication, the time point label means: cells obtained before transplantation from donor or recipient. The receptor library was made with the immunoSEQ multiplex PCR assay. TCRdb mirrors the immuneACCESS table, restricted to in-frame sequences. Some clones are absent from its copies; in checked studies, under half trace to an unresolved V gene, and the reason for the others is unknown. The sample contains about 82,000 clones, 91% of them found a single time. The top ten clones comprise more than 0.095% of the sample. The source material was unstimulated CD4+ T cells sorted from spleen or lymph node cells, sampled before intestinal transplant. The receptors here all came from a human donor who received an intestinal transplant.

The V gene is TRBV29-1, the J gene TRBJ2-4, with D maybe TRBD2 (5 bases). The V gene lost 6 bases and the J gene lost 0 bases, with 15 bases spanning the gap. CDR1 and CDR2 from the germline V gene are SQVTM and ANQGSEA. This CDR3 has 15 residues. CDR3 DNA sequence: TGCAGCGTAATAAGGGAGATCGGAGCCAAAAACATTCAGTACTTC. It translates to CSVIREIGAKNIQYF.

The V call is TRBV5-1, the J call TRBJ2-7; D remains unclear. Trimming took off 0 bases at V and 1 base at J, with 11 bases between the two ends. Germline-derived CDR1 and CDR2 are SGHRS and YFSETQ. The CDR3 loop spans 15 amino acids. DNA of the CDR3: TGCGCCAGCAGCTTGGATGTGACATTGTCCTACGAGCAGTACTTC. Translation: CASSLDVTLSYEQYF.

In regard to this clone: Compared with germline, one end of the junction differs, possibly owing to a read error. V is TRBV29-1 and J is TRBJ1-2; TRBD1 agrees at 10 bases. The CDR3 runs to 15 residues. Germline V gene data show CDR1 as SQVTM and CDR2 as ANQGSEA. The chain's CDR3 is CSVDMLGQGDKGPLF. The CDR3, as DNA: TGCAGCGTTGACATGCTTGGACAGGGGGATAAGGGCCCCCTCTTC.

The J gene is TRBJ2-4, the V gene TRBV6-6; no clear D. Germline V gene lookup returns CDR1 MNHNY and CDR2 SVGAGI (reference sequence). The CDR3 contains 14 residues. The ends were cut back, 10 bases at V and 5 bases at J, with 18 bases in the middle. The CDR3 DNA reads TGTGCCACCGTAGACGCGAGTGGGCAAAACATTCAGTACTTC. It is translated as CATVDASGQNIQYF.

A word on this clone: This sample includes further DNA sequences coding for the same CDR3. The chain links TRBV5-1 to TRBJ2-7; D is unresolved. In germline, CDR1 is SGHRS, CDR2 YFSETQ. The germline V and J ends were trimmed by 2 bases and 2 bases, with 8 bases remaining between them. The CDR3 runs 13 residues. CDR3 DNA sequence: TGCGCCAGCAGCTTCGGCGGAACCTACGAGCAGTACTTC. Amino acids: CASSFGGTYEQYF.

The chain couples TRBV4-3 to TRBJ1-3; 7 nucleotides line up with TRBD1. Germline CDR1 LGHNA, CDR2 YSLEER. The CDR3 consists of 16 residues. V was pared by 4 bases and J by 0 bases, with 6 bases of the junction left unmatched. The CDR3 spells CASSPGQVVSGNTIYF. In DNA form, the CDR3 reads TGCGCCAGCAGCCCCGGACAGGTAGTCTCTGGAAACACCATATATTTT.

The chain joins TRBV7-2 to TRBJ1-2, with D possibly matching TRBD1 (6 bases). The CDR3 consists of 15 residues. Germline-derived CDR1 and CDR2 are SGHTA and FQGNSA. V was cut by 1 base and J by 2 bases, with 11 bases left in between. The CDR3 nucleotides are TGTGCCAGCAGCTTAGAGTCAGGGGTGAACTATGGCTACACCTTC. Residues: CASSLESGVNYGYTF.

The gene calls are TRBV2 and TRBJ2-4; D may be TRBD2 (6 bases). The CDR3 has 14 amino acids. Looked up from germline, CDR1 is SNHLY and CDR2 is FYNNEI. V was shortened by 7 bases and J by 0 bases, with 10 bases between the two germline ends. The CDR3 is CASTWGLAKNIQYF. The CDR3 DNA reads TGTGCCAGCACCTGGGGACTAGCCAAAAACATTCAGTACTTC.

This clone has just one count. The chain couples TRBV29-1 to TRBJ1-4; the match to TRBD1 covers 7 bases. The CDR3 contains 16 residues. V lost 5 bases, J lost 4 bases, and 13 bases stayed unmatched. Germline CDR1 is SQVTM and CDR2 is ANQGSEA. The CDR3 region is CSVPGRRQGGNEKLFF. CDR3 in DNA: TGCAGCGTTCCCGGACGTAGACAGGGAGGTAATGAAAAACTGTTTTTT.

The J gene is TRBJ2-5, the V gene TRBV30, with D perhaps TRBD1 (5 bases). Trimming stripped 2 bases from V and 5 bases from J, with 12 bases between. Germline CDR1 reads GTSNPN; CDR2 reads SVGIG (reference sequence). There are 13 residues in the CDR3. This chain's CDR3 is CAWSRRAGETQYF. The CDR3 bases are TGTGCCTGGAGTCGCAGGGCTGGGGAGACCCAGTACTTC.

The rearrangement joins TRBV19 to TRBJ1-5; possible D gene TRBD1, 6 bases. Between the trimmed V and J ends, which lost 8 bases and 2 bases, there was a span of 16 bases. This CDR3 is built from 15 residues. Germline V lookup: CDR1 LNHDA, CDR2 SQIVND (reference sequence). CDR3 residues: CASDIQGFGNQPQHF. The CDR3 DNA is TGTGCCAGTGACATACAGGGTTTTGGCAATCAGCCCCAGCATTTT.

Comment on this clone: The junction shows a germline mismatch at one end, possibly a read error. This sample includes further DNA sequences coding for the same CDR3. This sequence joins TRBV2 and TRBJ1-6; D unclear. In germline, CDR1 is SNHLY, CDR2 FYNNEI. The CDR3 consists of 18 residues. The chain's CDR3 is CASSSRAGYRVYNSPLHF. In DNA, the CDR3 is TGTGCCAGCAGTTCGCGGGCGGGCTATAGGGTCTATAATTCCCCCCTCCACTTT.

V and J are TRBV5-3 and TRBJ1-1; the D gene is possibly TRBD1 (5 bases). TRBV5-3 is designated an ORF whose function remains uncertain. V was clipped by 1 base and J by 4 bases, with 8 bases between them. This CDR3 region has 13 residues. The CDR3 DNA reads as TGTGCCAGAAGCTTGAGGGGAGGCACTGAAGCTTTCTTT. It encodes CARSLRGGTEAFF.

This chain joins TRBV18 and TRBJ1-1, with TRBD1 matching 10 bases. The junction had 2 bases not matched to a gene; V was cut back by 4 bases and J by 3 bases. The germline V gene has CDR1 KGHSH and CDR2 LQKENI. This CDR3 is 14 amino acids long. CDR3 in amino acids: CASSLGTGDTEAFF. The CDR3 region has the DNA TGTGCCAGCTCACTCGGGACAGGGGACACTGAAGCTTTCTTT.

This clone was seen a single time. The chain employs TRBV9 and TRBJ1-4; 7 bases line up with TRBD1. CDR3 length: 15 amino acids. Germline V CDR1 and CDR2: SGDLS, YYNGEE. After removal of 4 bases from V and 4 bases from J, the junction contained 7 bases not matched to a gene. The CDR3 spells CASSPYGTVNEKLFF. In DNA, the CDR3 is TGTGCCAGCAGCCCGTATGGGACAGTTAATGAAAAACTGTTTTTT. Variable domain in full (rest from reference TRBV9 and TRBJ1-4): DSGVTQTPKHLITATGQRVTLRCSPRSGDLSVYWYQQSLDQGLQFLIQYYNGEERAKGNILERFSAQQFPDLHSELNLSSLELGDSALYFCASSPYGTVNEKLFFGSGTQLSVL.

This rearrangement joins TRBV21-1 to TRBJ1-3; the D call TRBD1 from the table was never checked on the DNA. TRBV21-1 is recorded as a pseudogene. The CDR3 contains 15 residues. In DNA, the CDR3 is TGTGCCAGCAGCAAAGTATACAGGGGAGGAAACACCATATATTTT. Its protein is CASSKVYRGGNTIYF.

The V gene is TRBV29-1, the J gene TRBJ1-2; tentatively, D is TRBD1 (6 bases). The CDR3 sequence is 14 residues long. Trimming left V 5 bases short and J 2 bases short, with 15 bases between. Germline-derived CDR1 and CDR2 are SQVTM and ANQGSEA. CDR3 residues: CSVSRQVLNYGYTF. As DNA, the CDR3 is TGCAGCGTTTCTAGACAGGTCTTGAACTATGGCTACACCTTC.